Included here is one TCR beta chain sequence, with context. The antigen is undetermined. A second PCR, run for about 6 to 11 cycles, used a sample-barcoded 5' primer plus a J-beta primer mix. One entry per CDR3 protein, called by TCRdb with MiXCR from the 5' RACE reads. The sample carries roughly 1,500,000 distinct CDR3 sequences, around 42% recorded once. This sample is part of a study of blood T cells in healthy people across ages. Notes on the study in general: Older age went with lower TCR beta diversity per million T cells, in a roughly linear way. Unsorted PBMCs ruled out conclusive naive versus antigen-experienced comparison.

Germline V gene data show CDR1 as LNHNV and CDR2 as YYDKDF (reference sequence). The length of the CDR3 is 16 residues. V trimming: 2 bases; J trimming: 4 bases; junction bases outside the gene matches: 3. V and J are TRBV15 and TRBJ2-1, with TRBD2 matching over 12 bases. This clonotype originated in a woman between 18 and 30 years old in good health. The specimen was blood. For the CDR3, the DNA is TGTGCCACCAGCAGAACGACTAGCGGGGGATACAATGAGCAGTTCTTC. Amino acids: CATSRTTSGGYNEQFF.